The 9 T cell receptor beta chains below were found in one sample sequenced in a study of T cell responses to AZD1222 COVID-19 vaccine. Data came from immunoSEQ multiplex PCR; TCRdb stores just in-frame clones and leaves some out. The profile shows a few hundred thousand clones, 80% to 95% of them singletons. The sample was peripheral blood, taken on day 0 of AZD1222 vaccination. The receptor set was obtained from an adult in good health.

The count of this clone is one. The chain employs TRBV9 and TRBJ1-1; 8 positions agree with TRBD1. V lost 4 bases and J lost 3; bases outside the gene matches: 8. The CDR3 extends over 15 amino acids. Germline CDR1 reads SGDLS; CDR2 reads YYNGEE. The CDR3 loop reads CASSRPDREDTEAFF. In DNA form, the CDR3 reads TGTGCCAGCAGCCGACCGGACAGGGAGGACACTGAAGCTTTCTTT.

The chain has TRBV10-3 and TRBJ1-1; no firm D call. CDR3 length: 13 amino acids. Trimming took 9 bases from V and 2 from J, leaving 13 bases between them. Germline V CDR1 and CDR2: ENHRY, SYGVKD. The CDR3 sequence: CAMLRDLNTEAFF. The DNA of the CDR3 is TGTGCCATGCTGAGGGATCTCAACACTGAAGCTTTCTTT.

The rearrangement joins TRBV19 to TRBJ1-1; TRBD1 agrees at 7 bases. The CDR3 consists of 16 residues. V shed 4 bases, J shed 4 bases, and the junction held 12 bases outside the gene matches. The germline V gene has CDR1 LNHDA and CDR2 SQIVND (reference sequence). Here the CDR3 reads CASSSNREQGGTEAFF. The CDR3 bases are TGTGCCAGTAGTAGTAACAGGGAGCAGGGGGGCACTGAAGCTTTCTTT.

The chain has TRBV27 and TRBJ2-7, with 9 bases that match TRBD1. This CDR3 region has 14 residues. Germline values: CDR1 MNHEY, CDR2 SMNVEV (reference sequence). The V and J ends lost 5 bases and 9 bases, in that order; junction bases with no gene match: 11. CDR3 in amino acids: CASSGSGTGKGQYF. In DNA, the CDR3 is TGTGCCAGCAGTGGCTCCGGGACAGGGAAAGGGCAGTACTTC.

This chain joins TRBV6-5 and TRBJ1-5; weak D call: TRBD1 (6 bases). Germline assignment: CDR1 MNHEY and CDR2 SVGAGI. This CDR3 contains 14 residues. Trimming removed 10 bases at V and 3 bases at J, with 16 bases between. DNA for the CDR3: TGTGCCACGTGGGACCCGGGGGCCAATCAGCCCCAGCATTTT. Protein: CATWDPGANQPQHF.

The chain recombines TRBV7-9 with TRBJ1-1; the D is unclear. Trimming pared 5 bases from V and 0 bases from J, leaving 10 bases between. Per germline, CDR1 SEHNR and CDR2 FQNEAQ (reference sequence). CDR3 length equals 14 residues. The CDR3 protein is CASSAGRLNTEAFF. The CDR3 nucleotides are TGTGCCAGCAGCGCCGGACGTCTGAACACTGAAGCTTTCTTT.

The chain has TRBV6-6 and TRBJ2-3, with D possibly called TRBD1 or TRBD2 (5 bases each). This CDR3 has 14 amino acids. The germline V gene encodes CDR1 MNHNY and CDR2 SVGAGI (reference sequence). The germline V and J ends were trimmed by 5 bases and 2 bases, with 11 bases remaining between them. The CDR3 loop is CASSAPGTTDTQYF. In DNA, the CDR3 is TGTGCCAGCAGTGCCCCAGGGACCACAGATACGCAGTATTTT.

This clone appeared a single time. The DNA of the CDR3 is TGCAGTGCCCTGGGATCTGAAGCTTTCTTT. Translating gives CSALGSEAFF. The J gene is TRBJ1-1, the V gene TRBV20-1, with D hard to call. Germline-derived CDR1 and CDR2 are DFQATT and SNEGSKA (reference sequence). V was clipped by 6 bases and J by 6 bases, with 8 bases between them. CDR3 length: 10 amino acids.

V gene TRBV4-1 combines with J gene TRBJ1-5; TRBD1 might be the D (6 bases). The CDR3 runs to 15 residues. Deletions cut 3 bases from V and 7 bases from J, with 16 bases between. CDR1 and CDR2 from the germline V gene are MGHRA and YSYEKL. The CDR3 sequence is CASSHGTPEEQPQHF. CDR3 DNA sequence: TGCGCCAGCAGCCACGGGACACCCGAAGAACAGCCCCAGCATTTT.